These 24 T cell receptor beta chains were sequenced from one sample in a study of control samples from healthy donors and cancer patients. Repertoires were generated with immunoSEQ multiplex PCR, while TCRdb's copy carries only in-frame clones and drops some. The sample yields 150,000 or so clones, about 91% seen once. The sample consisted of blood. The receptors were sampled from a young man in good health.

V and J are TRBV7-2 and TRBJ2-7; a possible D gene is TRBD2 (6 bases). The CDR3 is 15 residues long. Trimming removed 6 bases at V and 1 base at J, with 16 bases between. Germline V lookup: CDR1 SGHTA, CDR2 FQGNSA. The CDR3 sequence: CASRPRRDLSYEQYF. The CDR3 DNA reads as TGTGCCAGCAGGCCCCGCCGGGACTTATCCTACGAGCAGTACTTC.

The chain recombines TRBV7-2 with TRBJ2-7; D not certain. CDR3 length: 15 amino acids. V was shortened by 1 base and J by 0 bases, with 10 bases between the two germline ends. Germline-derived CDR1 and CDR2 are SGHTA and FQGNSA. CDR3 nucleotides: TGTGCCAGCAGCTTAGGTCTGGGATCCTCCTACGAGCAGTACTTC. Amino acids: CASSLGLGSSYEQYF. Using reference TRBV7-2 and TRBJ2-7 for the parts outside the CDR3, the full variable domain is GAGVSQSPSNKVTEKGKDVELRCDPISGHTALYWYRQSLGQGLEFLIYFQGNSAPDKSGLPSDRFSAERTGGSVSTLTIQRTQQEDSAVYLCASSLGLGSSYEQYFGPGTRLTVT.

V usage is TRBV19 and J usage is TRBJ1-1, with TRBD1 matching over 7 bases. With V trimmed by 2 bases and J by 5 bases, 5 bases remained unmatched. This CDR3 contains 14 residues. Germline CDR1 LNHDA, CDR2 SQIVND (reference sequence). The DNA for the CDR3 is TGTGCCAGTAGTATACCGACAGGGCGAACTGAAGCTTTCTTT. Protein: CASSIPTGRTEAFF.

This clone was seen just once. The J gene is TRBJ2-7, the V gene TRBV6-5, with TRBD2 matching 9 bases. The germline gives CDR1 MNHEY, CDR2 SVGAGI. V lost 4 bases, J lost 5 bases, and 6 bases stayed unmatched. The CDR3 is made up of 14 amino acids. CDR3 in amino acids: CASSLSGGSHEQYF. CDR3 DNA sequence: TGTGCCAGCAGTTTAAGCGGGGGGTCCCACGAGCAGTACTTC.

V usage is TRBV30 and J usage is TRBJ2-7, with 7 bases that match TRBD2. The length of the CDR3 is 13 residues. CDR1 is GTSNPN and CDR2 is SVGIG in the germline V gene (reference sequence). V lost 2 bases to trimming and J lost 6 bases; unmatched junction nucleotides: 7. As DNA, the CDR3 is TGTGCCTGGAGTTGGGGAGGGTACGGCGAGCAGTACTTC. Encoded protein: CAWSWGGYGEQYF.

The CDR3 region has the DNA TGTGCCAGCAGTATTGGGAGGGTTCCCGGGGAGCTGTTTTTT. Residues: CASSIGRVPGELFF. The V and J genes are TRBV28 and TRBJ2-2; 7 nucleotides agree with TRBD2. CDR1 is MDHEN, CDR2 SYDVKM, per germline. V dropped 5 bases and J dropped 6; count of bases not matched to a gene: 6. The CDR3 length is 14 residues.

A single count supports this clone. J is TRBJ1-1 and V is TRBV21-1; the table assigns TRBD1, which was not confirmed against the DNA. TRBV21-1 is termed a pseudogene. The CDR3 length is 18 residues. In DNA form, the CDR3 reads TGTGCCAGCAGCTTCGGGGCCCGACAGGGAAGTATGAACACTGAAGCTTTCTTT. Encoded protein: CASSFGARQGSMNTEAFF.

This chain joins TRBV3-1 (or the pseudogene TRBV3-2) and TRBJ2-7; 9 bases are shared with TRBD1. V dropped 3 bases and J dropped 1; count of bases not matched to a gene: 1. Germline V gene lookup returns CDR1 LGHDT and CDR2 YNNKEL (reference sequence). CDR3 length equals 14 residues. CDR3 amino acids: CASSHGTGSYEQYF. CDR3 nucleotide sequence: TGTGCCAGCAGCCATGGGACAGGGTCCTACGAGCAGTACTTC.

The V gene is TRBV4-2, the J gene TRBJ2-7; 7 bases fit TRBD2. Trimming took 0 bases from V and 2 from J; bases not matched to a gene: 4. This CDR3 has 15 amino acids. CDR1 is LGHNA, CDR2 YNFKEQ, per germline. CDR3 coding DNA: TGTGCCAGCAGCCAAGATGCGGGAGCCGCCTACGAGCAGTACTTC. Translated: CASSQDAGAAYEQYF.

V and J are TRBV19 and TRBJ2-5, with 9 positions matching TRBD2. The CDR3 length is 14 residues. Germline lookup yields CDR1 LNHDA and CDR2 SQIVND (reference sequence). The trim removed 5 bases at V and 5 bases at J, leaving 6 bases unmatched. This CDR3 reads CASSLAGAFETQYF. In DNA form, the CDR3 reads TGTGCCAGTAGTTTAGCGGGGGCATTCGAGACCCAGTACTTC. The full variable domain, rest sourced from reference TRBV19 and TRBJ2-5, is DGGITQSPKYLFRKEGQNVTLSCEQNLNHDAMYWYRQDPGQGLRLIYYSQIVNDFQKGDIAEGYSVSREKKESFPLTVTSAQKNPTAFYLCASSLAGAFETQYFGPGTRLLVL.

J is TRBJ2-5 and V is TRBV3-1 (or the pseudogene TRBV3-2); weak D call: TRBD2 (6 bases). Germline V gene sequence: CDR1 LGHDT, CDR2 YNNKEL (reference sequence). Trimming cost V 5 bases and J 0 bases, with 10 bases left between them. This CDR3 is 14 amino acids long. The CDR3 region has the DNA TGTGCCAGCAGCTCTTGGGGGGACCAAGAGACCCAGTACTTC. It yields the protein CASSSWGDQETQYF.

CDR3 coding DNA: TGTGCCAGCAGTGAAGCCCCGGGTTCCGACTCCTACGAGCAGTACTTC. Its translation: CASSEAPGSDSYEQYF. The chain has TRBV6-1 and TRBJ2-7; D call uncertain. Trimming left V 0 bases short and J 0 bases short, with 12 bases between. This CDR3 has 16 residues. CDR1 is MNHNS, CDR2 SASEGT, per germline.

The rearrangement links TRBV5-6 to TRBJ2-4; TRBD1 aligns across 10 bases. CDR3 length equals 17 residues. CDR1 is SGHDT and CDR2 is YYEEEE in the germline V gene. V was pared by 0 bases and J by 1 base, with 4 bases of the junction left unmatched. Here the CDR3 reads CASSLVTGGYAKNIQYF. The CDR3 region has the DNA TGTGCCAGCAGCTTGGTGACAGGGGGCTACGCCAAAAACATTCAGTACTTC.

CDR3 in DNA: TGTGCCAGCAGCTTTCTCTCTGAGGGAGGACCCCGGACTGAATCCTACGAGCAGTACTTC. As protein: CASSFLSEGGPRTESYEQYF. The V call is TRBV13, the J call TRBJ2-7; a weak D match, TRBD2 (6 bases). In germline, CDR1 is PRHDT, CDR2 FYEKMQ (reference sequence). The CDR3 totals 20 residues. V lost 3 bases and J 1 base, leaving 28 bases between the germline ends.

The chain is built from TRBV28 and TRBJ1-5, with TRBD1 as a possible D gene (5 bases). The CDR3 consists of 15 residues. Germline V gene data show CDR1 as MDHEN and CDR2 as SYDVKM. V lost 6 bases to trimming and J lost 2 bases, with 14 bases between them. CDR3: CASRTRTRGNQPQHF. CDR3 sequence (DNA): TGTGCCAGCAGGACCAGGACCAGGGGCAATCAGCCCCAGCATTTT. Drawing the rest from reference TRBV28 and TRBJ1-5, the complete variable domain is DVKVTQSSRYLVKRTGEKVFLECVQDMDHENMFWYRQDPGLGLRLIYFSYDVKMKEKGDIPEGYSVSREKKERFSLILESASTNQTSMYLCASRTRTRGNQPQHFGDGTRLSIL.

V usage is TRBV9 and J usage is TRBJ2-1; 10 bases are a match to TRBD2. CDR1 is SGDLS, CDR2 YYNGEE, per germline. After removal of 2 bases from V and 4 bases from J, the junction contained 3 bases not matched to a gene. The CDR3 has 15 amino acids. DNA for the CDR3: TGTGCCAGCAGCGTGAGCGGGGGGGTATACAATGAGCAGTTCTTC. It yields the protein CASSVSGGVYNEQFF.

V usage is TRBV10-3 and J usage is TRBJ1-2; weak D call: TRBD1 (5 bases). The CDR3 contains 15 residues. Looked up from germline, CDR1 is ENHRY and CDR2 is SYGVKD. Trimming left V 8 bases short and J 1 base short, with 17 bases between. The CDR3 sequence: CAISETDRDNYGYTF. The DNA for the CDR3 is TGTGCCATCTCCGAGACAGATCGAGATAACTATGGCTACACCTTC.

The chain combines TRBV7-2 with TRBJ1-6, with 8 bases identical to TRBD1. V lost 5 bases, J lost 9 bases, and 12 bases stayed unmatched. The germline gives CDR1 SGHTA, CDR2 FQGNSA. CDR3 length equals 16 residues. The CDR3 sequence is CASSQTGDLWGSPLHF. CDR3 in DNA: TGTGCCAGCAGCCAGACAGGGGACCTTTGGGGTTCACCCCTCCACTTT.

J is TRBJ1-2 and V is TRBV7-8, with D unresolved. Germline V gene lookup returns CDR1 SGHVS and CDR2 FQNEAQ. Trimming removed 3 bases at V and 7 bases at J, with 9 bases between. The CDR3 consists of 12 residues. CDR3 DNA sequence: TGTGCCAGCAGCTTGACGGGTCTTGGCTACACCTTC. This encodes CASSLTGLGYTF. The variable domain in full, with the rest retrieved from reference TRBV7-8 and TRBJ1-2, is GAGVSQSPRYKVAKRGQDVALRCDPISGHVSLFWYQQALGQGPEFLTYFQNEAQLDKSGLPSDRFFAERPEGSVSTLKIQRTQQEDSAVYLCASSLTGLGYTFGSGTRLTVV.

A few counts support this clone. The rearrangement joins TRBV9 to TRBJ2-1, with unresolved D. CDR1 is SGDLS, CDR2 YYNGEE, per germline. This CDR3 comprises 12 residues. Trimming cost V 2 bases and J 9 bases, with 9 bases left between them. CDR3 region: CASSVGDSEQFF. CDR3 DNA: TGTGCCAGCAGCGTTGGCGACTCTGAGCAGTTCTTC.

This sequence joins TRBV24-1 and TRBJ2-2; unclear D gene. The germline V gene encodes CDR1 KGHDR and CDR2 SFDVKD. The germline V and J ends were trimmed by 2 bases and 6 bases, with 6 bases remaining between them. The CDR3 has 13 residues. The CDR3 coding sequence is TGTGCCACCAGTGATTGGGCTGCCGGGGAGCTGTTTTTT. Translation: CATSDWAAGELFF.

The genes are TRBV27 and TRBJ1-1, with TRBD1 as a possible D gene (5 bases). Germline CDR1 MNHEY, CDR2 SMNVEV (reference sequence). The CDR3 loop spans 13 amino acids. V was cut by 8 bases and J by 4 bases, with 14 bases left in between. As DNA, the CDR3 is TGTGCCAGCCGTACGGGGGGGGGCACTGAAGCTTTCTTT. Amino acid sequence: CASRTGGGTEAFF.

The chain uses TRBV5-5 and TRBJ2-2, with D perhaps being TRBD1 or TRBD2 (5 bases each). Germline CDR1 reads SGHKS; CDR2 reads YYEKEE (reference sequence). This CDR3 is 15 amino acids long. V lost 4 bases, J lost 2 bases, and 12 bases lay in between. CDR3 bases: TGTGCCAGCAGCGCCCCCGGGACCAACACCGGGGAGCTGTTTTTT. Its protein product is CASSAPGTNTGELFF.

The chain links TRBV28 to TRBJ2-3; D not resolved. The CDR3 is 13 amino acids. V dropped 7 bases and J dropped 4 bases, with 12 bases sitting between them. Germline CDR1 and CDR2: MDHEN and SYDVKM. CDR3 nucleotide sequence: TGTGCCAGCAATCTGAGACTGGCAGATACGCAGTATTTT. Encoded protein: CASNLRLADTQYF.